One and the same sample provided the 17 T cell receptor beta chains below, sequenced in a study of cytomegalovirus exposure and HLA in healthy donors (dated by TCRdb to about 2017). The receptor library was made with the immunoSEQ multiplex PCR assay. For the multiplex PCR, a mixture combining 60 forward primers for TCR Vbeta segments and 13 reverse primers for TCR Jbeta segments was used. TCRdb's version of the immuneACCESS table is confined to in-frame rearrangements and falls short of the full clone set. An unresolved V gene accounts for under half of the shortfall where checked; the remainder is of unknown origin. The sample table holds around 51,000 clones. Clones ranked in the top ten supply 2.1% of the sample. The sample consisted of PBMCs. The receptors derive from a woman aged 40 to 50 in good health and CMV-seronegative.

V gene TRBV4-1 combines with J gene TRBJ2-7; D unclear. The CDR3 is 15 amino acids. The germline V gene has CDR1 MGHRA and CDR2 YSYEKL. The germline V and J ends were trimmed by 0 bases and 2 bases, with 11 bases remaining between them. In DNA form, the CDR3 reads TGCGCCAGCAGCCAAGATCGACTTGCTACCTACGAGCAGTACTTC. Its protein is CASSQDRLATYEQYF.

The CDR3 protein is CASSPTGQGQFF. The CDR3 region has the DNA TGTGCCAGCAGTCCTACTGGACAGGGACAGTTCTTC. This chain links TRBV25-1 with TRBJ2-1; 8 bases align to TRBD1. CDR1 and CDR2 (germline): MGHDK, SYGVNS. This CDR3 is built from 12 residues. V lost 5 bases and J lost 13; bases outside the gene matches: 7.

V and J are TRBV4-2 and TRBJ2-3; 8 bases line up with TRBD2. Germline assignment: CDR1 LGHNA and CDR2 YNFKEQ. The CDR3 extends over 18 amino acids. With 0 bases clipped from V and 6 bases from J, the junction kept 14 bases outside the gene matches. The CDR3: CASSQERFRGGVPDTQYF. DNA of the CDR3: TGTGCCAGCAGCCAAGAGCGTTTTCGGGGGGGGGTACCTGATACGCAGTATTTT.

This chain joins TRBV5-1 and TRBJ2-5; 8 nucleotides align to TRBD2. The CDR3 sequence is 13 residues long. Trimming cost V 0 bases and J 5 bases; bases outside gene matches: 0. Germline V gives CDR1 SGHRS, CDR2 YFSETQ. CDR3 sequence (DNA): TGCGCCAGCAGCTTGGAGCGGGGGGAGACCCAGTACTTC. This gives the protein CASSLERGETQYF.

This rearrangement joins TRBV5-1 to TRBJ1-1, with TRBD1 identical over 7 bases. CDR3 length: 14 amino acids. J lost 1 base, V lost 4 bases, and 4 bases had no gene match. Germline V CDR1 and CDR2: SGHRS, YFSETQ. The CDR3 nucleotides are TGCGCCAGCAGCGTGGGGACAGCGAACACTGAAGCTTTCTTT. Protein product: CASSVGTANTEAFF. Together with reference TRBV5-1 and TRBJ1-1, the CDR3 gives the full variable domain: KAGVTQTPRYLIKTRGQQVTLSCSPISGHRSVSWYQQTPGQGLQFLFEYFSETQRNKGNFPGRFSGRQFSNSRSEMNVSTLELGDSALYLCASSVGTANTEAFFGQGTRLTVV.

The chain carries TRBV5-4 and TRBJ1-1; TRBD1 matches at 7 bases. CDR1 and CDR2 (germline): SGHNT, YYREEE (reference sequence). V gave up 2 bases and J gave up 6 bases; unmatched junction bases: 10. This CDR3 has 15 amino acids. The chain's CDR3 is CASSFRGSPDAEAFF. The DNA of the CDR3 is TGTGCCAGCAGCTTCAGGGGGAGCCCTGATGCTGAAGCTTTCTTT.

The genes are TRBV11-2 and TRBJ1-2; D remains unclear. The CDR3 consists of 13 residues. Germline V gene sequence: CDR1 SGHAT, CDR2 FQNNGV. V lost 3 bases to trimming and J lost 3 bases, with 8 bases between them. CDR3 amino acids: CASSFSEDYGYTF. The CDR3 DNA reads as TGTGCCAGCAGCTTTTCCGAGGACTATGGCTACACCTTC.

The chain employs TRBV6-5 and TRBJ2-5; weak D call: TRBD1 (6 bases). Trimming stripped 5 bases from V and 9 bases from J, with 19 bases between. The CDR3 is made up of 14 amino acids. Germline loops: CDR1 MNHEY, CDR2 SVGAGI. In DNA, the CDR3 is TGTGCCAGCAGTACGGGGTCAGGGGTCGAGGCCCAGTACTTC. As protein: CASSTGSGVEAQYF.

This chain uses TRBV19 with TRBJ2-1; perhaps TRBD1 as D (6 bases). V dropped 2 bases and J dropped 9 bases, with 23 bases sitting between them. This CDR3 has 17 residues. Germline V gives CDR1 LNHDA, CDR2 SQIVND (reference sequence). The CDR3, as DNA: TGTGCCAGTAGTATATGGGTAGACAGCAGGGGCCTCGGTGAGCAGTTCTTC. Encoded protein: CASSIWVDSRGLGEQFF.

V is TRBV6-5 and J is TRBJ2-6, with a weak D call TRBD2 (5 bases). Germline V gene sequence: CDR1 MNHEY, CDR2 SVGAGI. V was pared by 6 bases and J by 1 base, with 7 bases between. The length of the CDR3 is 14 residues. CDR3 sequence: CASSLASGANVLTF. CDR3 coding DNA: TGTGCCAGCAGCTTAGCGTCTGGGGCCAACGTCCTGACTTTC.

CDR3 nucleotide sequence: TGTGCCAGCAGCGGGACTTCAGCCCACACTGAAGCTTTCTTT. This gives the protein CASSGTSAHTEAFF. This chain joins TRBV9 and TRBJ1-1, with D uncertain. The CDR3 consists of 14 residues. Germline CDR1 reads SGDLS; CDR2 reads YYNGEE. V lost 3 bases and J 3 bases, leaving 12 bases between the germline ends.

The chain employs TRBV6-1 and TRBJ1-5; 7 bases are shared with TRBD1. Germline CDR1 is MNHNS and CDR2 is SASEGT. V gave up 2 bases and J gave up 9 bases; unmatched junction bases: 7. This CDR3 comprises 14 residues. The CDR3 spells CASSENIGGMPQHF. CDR3 nucleotide sequence: TGTGCCAGCAGTGAAAATATAGGGGGCATGCCCCAGCATTTT.

CDR3 sequence: CATIDRGNQPQHF. The CDR3 nucleotides are TGTGCCACCATCGACAGGGGCAATCAGCCCCAGCATTTT. The chain uses TRBV6-1 and TRBJ1-5; 7 nucleotides line up with TRBD1. This CDR3 region has 13 residues. The V gene's germline CDR1 is MNHNS and CDR2 SASEGT. J lost 2 bases, V lost 10 bases, and 5 bases had no gene match.

The chain combines TRBV18 with TRBJ2-1; perhaps TRBD1 as D (6 bases). Germline V gene lookup returns CDR1 KGHSH and CDR2 LQKENI. The CDR3 covers 15 residues. Trimming left V 6 bases short and J 5 bases short, with 17 bases between. The CDR3 is CASSRRQVNDNEQFF. DNA for the CDR3: TGTGCCAGCTCTCGCCGACAGGTTAATGACAATGAGCAGTTCTTC. The whole variable domain, filled in from reference TRBV18 and TRBJ2-1, reads NAGVMQNPRHLVRRRGQEARLRCSPMKGHSHVYWYRQLPEEGLKFMVYLQKENIIDESGMPKERFSAEFPKEGPSILRIQQVVRGDSAAYFCASSRRQVNDNEQFFGPGTRLTVL.

The V call is TRBV15, the J call TRBJ2-1, with 9 bases that match TRBD1. V shed 5 bases and J 4 bases; nucleotides not matched to a gene: 3. CDR1 LNHNV and CDR2 YYDKDF come from the germline V gene (reference sequence). CDR3 length: 14 amino acids. CDR3 sequence reads: CATSRQGVYNEQFF. The CDR3 nucleotides are TGTGCCACCAGCCGACAGGGGGTTTACAATGAGCAGTTCTTC.

The chain carries TRBV30 and TRBJ2-7; TRBD2 matches 12 bases. Germline lookup yields CDR1 GTSNPN and CDR2 SVGIG (reference sequence). The CDR3 spans 14 residues. CDR3: CALLAGGDPYEQYF. The DNA of the CDR3 is TGTGCACTTCTAGCGGGAGGGGATCCCTACGAGCAGTACTTC.

In the case of this clone: Germline is not matched at one junction end, which may reflect a read error. The rearrangement joins TRBV29-1 to TRBJ2-3; TRBD1 matches at 11 bases. The CDR3 is 15 residues long. Germline V CDR1 and CDR2: SQVTM, ANQGSEA. The CDR3: CSVVGTGGGTDKQYF. DNA for the CDR3: TGCAGCGTTGTAGGGACAGGGGGTGGGACAGATAAGCAGTATTTT.